The text below deals with one T cell receptor beta chain. One junction end does not reproduce the germline sequence, and a read error may be involved. The assay was run at survey level. TCRdb's table, derived via immunoSEQ multiplex PCR, lists solely in-frame clones and lacks some. Of under 45,000 clones listed, roughly 83% are singletons. This CDR3 is 12 amino acids long. Germline V gene data show CDR1 as GTSNPN and CDR2 as SVGIG (reference sequence). This sample was taken from a study of pediatric ulcerative colitis. The J gene is TRBJ1-2, the V gene TRBV30; 7 nucleotides agree with TRBD1. Specimen: blood. The TCR comes from a girl aged 10 to 17 with moderate ulcerative colitis. The CDR3 sequence: CAWSARQGGCTF. The DNA for the CDR3 is TGTGCCTGGAGCGCGCGACAGGGAGGCTGCACCTTC.